These 29 T cell receptor beta chains share one sample of origin, sequenced in a study of blood T cell repertoires in COVID-19. Assay: immunoSEQ multiplex PCR; the TCRdb copy retains only in-frame clones and omits some. The repertoire holds 7,000 to 8,500 clones, with around 88% as singletons. Sequencing was carried out using peripheral blood. Receptor source: a woman aged 50 to 65 with active or convalescent COVID-19.

This chain connects TRBV5-1 to TRBJ1-1; 7 bases agree with TRBD1. Germline V gene lookup returns CDR1 SGHRS and CDR2 YFSETQ. CDR3 length: 14 amino acids. Trimming took 4 bases from V and 7 from J; bases not matched to a gene: 10. This CDR3 reads CASSDRVGGGEAFF. Here the CDR3 DNA reads TGCGCCAGCAGCGACAGGGTAGGTGGGGGTGAAGCTTTCTTT.

The chain carries TRBV12-3 or TRBV12-4 and TRBJ2-2; 7 bases match TRBD1. The CDR3 runs to 13 residues. The V and J ends lost 3 bases and 6 bases, in that order; junction bases with no gene match: 1. This CDR3 is CASSFQGAGELFF. The CDR3 DNA reads TGTGCCAGCAGTTTCCAGGGGGCCGGGGAGCTGTTTTTT.

The rearrangement joins TRBV30 to TRBJ1-1; 10 bases fit TRBD1. Trimming took 2 bases from V and 3 from J; bases not matched to a gene: 3. The CDR3 is 14 residues long. The germline V gene has CDR1 GTSNPN and CDR2 SVGIG (reference sequence). CDR3 bases: TGTGCCTGGAGTAAGGGGACAGGGGACACTGAAGCTTTCTTT. Protein: CAWSKGTGDTEAFF.

The chain has TRBV7-9 and TRBJ1-4; D call uncertain. The V end was cut by 2 bases, the J end by 7 bases, with 5 bases between. CDR1 SEHNR and CDR2 FQNEAQ come from the germline V gene (reference sequence). The CDR3 totals 12 residues. The CDR3 DNA sequence: TGTGCCAGCAGCTTATTGGCTGAAAAACTGTTTTTT. Translated, it gives CASSLLAEKLFF.

The CDR3 nucleotides are TGTGCCAGCAGCTCAACAGGGCTAGGGGAGCAGTACTTC. Its translation is CASSSTGLGEQYF. This rearrangement joins TRBV7-2 to TRBJ2-7, with a tentative D call TRBD1 (6 bases). The CDR3 contains 13 residues. The V gene lost 4 bases and the J gene lost 7 bases, with 14 bases spanning the gap. The V gene's germline CDR1 is SGHTA and CDR2 FQGNSA.

This chain joins TRBV28 and TRBJ1-4; D not resolved. Germline V gives CDR1 MDHEN, CDR2 SYDVKM. V shed 5 bases and J shed 4 bases, with 14 bases lying between them. The length of the CDR3 is 15 residues. The CDR3 nucleotides read TGTGCCAGCAGTCTCCATGTGAGGAATAATGAAAAACTGTTTTTT. This gives the protein CASSLHVRNNEKLFF.

The chain joins TRBV27 to TRBJ2-1, with 11 bases fitting TRBD2. Germline V gives CDR1 MNHEY, CDR2 SMNVEV (reference sequence). The CDR3 totals 17 residues. V lost 3 bases and J lost 4; bases outside the gene matches: 8. The CDR3 sequence is CASSFALAGGIYNEQFF. In nucleotides, the CDR3 is TGTGCCAGCAGTTTCGCGTTAGCGGGGGGGATATACAATGAGCAGTTCTTC.

This clone occurred a few times. The J gene is TRBJ2-3, the V gene TRBV28; D may be TRBD2 (6 bases). V lost 7 bases to trimming and J lost 3 bases, with 11 bases between them. Germline CDR1 is MDHEN and CDR2 is SYDVKM. The CDR3 covers 13 residues. The CDR3 region is CASKVAGTDTQYF. CDR3 sequence (DNA): TGTGCCAGCAAGGTTGCGGGAACAGATACGCAGTATTTT.

The gene calls are TRBV7-2 and TRBJ2-3; D possibly corresponds to TRBD1 (6 bases). This CDR3 region has 14 residues. The V end was cut by 6 bases, the J end by 4 bases, with 14 bases between. CDR1 is SGHTA, CDR2 FQGNSA, per germline. CDR3 residues: CASRFRTVADTQYF. The CDR3 DNA is TGTGCCAGCAGATTCCGGACAGTCGCAGATACGCAGTATTTT.

The chain joins TRBV4-1 to TRBJ2-3, with unresolved D. From germline, CDR1 is MGHRA and CDR2 YSYEKL. This CDR3 spans 16 amino acids. V shed 0 bases and J shed 2 bases, with 12 bases lying between them. CDR3 protein: CASSQDQATLTDTQYF. In DNA form, the CDR3 reads TGCGCCAGCAGCCAAGATCAAGCGACCCTCACAGATACGCAGTATTTT.

The V and J genes are TRBV2 and TRBJ2-3; 11 nucleotides agree with TRBD2. This CDR3 spans 18 amino acids. Germline V gives CDR1 SNHLY, CDR2 FYNNEI. The V and J ends lost 0 bases and 2 bases, in that order; junction bases with no gene match: 7. The CDR3 loop is CASSEAGTSGLSTDTQYF. The CDR3 DNA reads as TGTGCCAGCAGTGAAGCTGGGACTAGCGGCCTGTCCACAGATACGCAGTATTTT.

The chain uses TRBV3-1 (or the pseudogene TRBV3-2) and TRBJ1-2; 7 nucleotides agree with TRBD1. CDR1 and CDR2 from the germline V gene are LGHDT and YNNKEL (reference sequence). The CDR3 runs to 13 residues. The V gene end was trimmed by 1 base and the J gene end by 4 bases; junction bases not matched to a gene: 0. The DNA of the CDR3 is TGTGCCAGCAGCCAAGGACAGGGCTATGGCTACACCTTC. This translates into CASSQGQGYGYTF.

This chain uses TRBV5-6 with TRBJ1-1; possible D gene TRBD1, 5 bases. CDR1 and CDR2 from the germline V gene are SGHDT and YYEEEE. V lost 4 bases and J 4 bases, leaving 11 bases between the germline ends. This CDR3 region has 13 residues. The CDR3 bases are TGTGCCAGCAGCCTCTCGGGGGGCACTGAAGCTTTCTTT. As protein: CASSLSGGTEAFF. The full variable domain, with the rest looked up from reference TRBV5-6 and TRBJ1-1, is DAGVTQSPTHLIKTRGQQVTLRCSPKSGHDTVSWYQQALGQGPQFIFQYYEEEERQRGNFPDRFSGHQFPNYSSELNVNALLLGDSALYLCASSLSGGTEAFFGQGTRLTVV.

The chain combines TRBV7-2 with TRBJ2-5; 7 bases are shared with TRBD1. The V and J ends lost 4 bases and 4 bases, in that order; junction bases with no gene match: 9. This CDR3 spans 15 amino acids. The germline V gene has CDR1 SGHTA and CDR2 FQGNSA. CDR3 DNA sequence: TGTGCCAGCAGCTACCGGACAGGTACCCTAGAGACCCAGTACTTC. Translating gives CASSYRTGTLETQYF. The complete variable domain, with remaining parts taken from reference TRBV7-2 and TRBJ2-5, reads GAGVSQSPSNKVTEKGKDVELRCDPISGHTALYWYRQSLGQGLEFLIYFQGNSAPDKSGLPSDRFSAERTGGSVSTLTIQRTQQEDSAVYLCASSYRTGTLETQYFGPGTRLLVL.

The chain has TRBV11-2 and TRBJ1-2; 8 positions agree with TRBD1. Germline-derived CDR1 and CDR2 are SGHAT and FQNNGV. V trimming: 4 bases; J trimming: 3 bases; junction bases outside the gene matches: 7. This CDR3 has 15 amino acids. As DNA, the CDR3 is TGTGCCAGCAGCTCCTACGCGACAGGGGACTATGGCTACACCTTC. Protein sequence: CASSSYATGDYGYTF.

The chain combines TRBV11-2 with TRBJ2-7; D remains ambiguous. The CDR3 sequence is 15 residues long. V was cut by 4 bases and J by 2 bases, with 15 bases left in between. CDR1 and CDR2 (germline): SGHAT, FQNNGV. The CDR3 DNA reads as TGTGCCAGCAGCTCCCCTACGCGCGGAACCTACGAGCAGTACTTC. This codes for CASSSPTRGTYEQYF.

The sample holds one count of this clone. The J gene is TRBJ1-2, the V gene TRBV6-5; D may be TRBD1 (5 bases). V lost 5 bases, J lost 4 bases, and 17 bases lay in between. Germline CDR1 is MNHEY and CDR2 is SVGAGI. The length of the CDR3 is 15 residues. The CDR3 DNA follows: TGTGCCAGCAGTCTAGGGCAGGGCGGGAGCTATGGCTACACCTTC. Encoded protein: CASSLGQGGSYGYTF.

V gene TRBV5-1 combines with J gene TRBJ2-7; TRBD1 agrees at 9 bases. The CDR3 covers 14 residues. V lost 3 bases to trimming and J lost 6 bases; unmatched junction nucleotides: 7. From germline, CDR1 is SGHRS and CDR2 YFSETQ. CDR3: CASSSGTGWLEQYF. CDR3 nucleotides: TGCGCCAGCAGCTCCGGGACAGGGTGGCTCGAGCAGTACTTC.

The CDR3 spells CASRSGTGGNYGYTF. CDR3 DNA sequence: TGTGCCAGCAGGTCAGGGACAGGGGGCAACTATGGCTACACCTTC. This chain uses TRBV7-9 with TRBJ1-2; 12 bases match TRBD1. J was trimmed by 2 bases and V by 6 bases; bases with no gene match: 4. The CDR3 sequence is 15 residues long. Per germline, CDR1 SEHNR and CDR2 FQNEAQ (reference sequence). Supplemented by reference TRBV7-9 and TRBJ1-2, the full variable domain reads DTGVSQNPRHKITKRGQNVTFRCDPISEHNRLYWYRQTLGQGPEFLTYFQNEAQLEKSRLLSDRFSAERPKGSFSTLEIQRTEQGDSAMYLCASRSGTGGNYGYTFGSGTRLTVV.

This sequence joins TRBV6-4 and TRBJ1-2; D may be TRBD1 (5 bases). The CDR3 loop spans 11 amino acids. CDR1 is MRHNA, CDR2 SNTAGT, per germline. V lost 10 bases and J lost 7, with 13 bases in between. DNA of the CDR3: TGTGCCACCTGGGGTCAGGGTGGCTACACCTTC. It translates to CATWGQGGYTF.

This chain connects TRBV18 to TRBJ1-1, with a weak D call TRBD1 (5 bases). The V gene lost 3 bases and the J gene lost 0 bases, with 11 bases spanning the gap. CDR3 size: 15 residues. Per germline, CDR1 KGHSH and CDR2 LQKENI. The CDR3 bases are TGTGCCAGCTCACCGGCAGGGCTGGTGAACACTGAAGCTTTCTTT. Amino acids: CASSPAGLVNTEAFF.

The chain uses TRBV6-2 or TRBV6-3 and TRBJ1-5; 7 nucleotides agree with TRBD1. The germline CDR1 and CDR2 sequences are MNHEY and SVGEGT. The J segment lost 6 bases and the V segment lost 5 bases, leaving 10 bases of the junction unmatched. This CDR3 has 15 amino acids. The CDR3 reads CASSDLGGFGQPQHF. The CDR3 coding sequence is TGTGCCAGCAGTGACCTAGGGGGCTTCGGTCAGCCCCAGCATTTT.

This chain connects TRBV6-5 to TRBJ2-1, with 7 nucleotides matching TRBD2. Germline CDR1 MNHEY, CDR2 SVGAGI. Trimming removed 7 bases from V and 8 bases from J; junction bases left unmatched: 2. This CDR3 spans 11 amino acids. CDR3 amino acids: CASTGGYEQFF. In nucleotides, the CDR3 is TGTGCCAGCACGGGGGGATATGAGCAGTTCTTC.

This chain uses TRBV30 with TRBJ2-2; D may be TRBD1 (6 bases). The CDR3 sequence is 13 residues long. The germline V gene encodes CDR1 GTSNPN and CDR2 SVGIG (reference sequence). Trimming took 1 base from V and 4 from J, leaving 7 bases between them. DNA of the CDR3: TGTGCCTGGAGTGCAGGGGTCACCGGGGAGCTGTTTTTT. Translating it yields CAWSAGVTGELFF.

The chain combines TRBV5-5 with TRBJ1-2; D unclear. The CDR3 is 13 amino acids. Trimming cost V 4 bases and J 6 bases, with 13 bases left between them. Looked up from germline, CDR1 is SGHKS and CDR2 is YYEKEE (reference sequence). CDR3 sequence (DNA): TGTGCCAGCAGCCGGAGAGTCCCTGATGGCTACACCTTC. Translated, it gives CASSRRVPDGYTF.

The J gene is TRBJ2-5, the V gene TRBV27, with TRBD1 matching 7 bases. The J segment lost 1 base and the V segment lost 4 bases, leaving 3 bases of the junction unmatched. CDR1 MNHEY and CDR2 SMNVEV come from the germline V gene (reference sequence). This CDR3 comprises 14 residues. CDR3 nucleotide sequence: TGTGCCAGCAGTTACCGGGACAGCCAAGAGACCCAGTACTTC. Residues: CASSYRDSQETQYF.

This clone was recorded only once. The chain has TRBV30 and TRBJ2-7, with 9 positions matching TRBD2. Trimming cost V 8 bases and J 3 bases; bases outside gene matches: 8. CDR3 size: 13 residues. Germline lookup yields CDR1 GTSNPN and CDR2 SVGIG (reference sequence). The CDR3 region is CAGALTSGYEQYF. The CDR3 region has the DNA TGTGCCGGAGCTTTGACTAGCGGCTACGAGCAGTACTTC.

The chain combines TRBV7-2 with TRBJ1-1; D may be TRBD1 (6 bases). This CDR3 has 15 amino acids. Germline V gives CDR1 SGHTA, CDR2 FQGNSA. V lost 4 bases and J 2 bases, leaving 14 bases between the germline ends. CDR3 sequence: CASSSGHLLNTEAFF. The CDR3 bases are TGTGCCAGCAGCTCGGGACACCTACTTAACACTGAAGCTTTCTTT.

The V and J genes are TRBV27 and TRBJ1-1; D is ambiguous. The V gene's germline CDR1 is MNHEY and CDR2 SMNVEV (reference sequence). The V and J ends lost 6 bases and 1 base respectively, with 9 bases between them. The CDR3 is made up of 13 amino acids. The CDR3 loop is CASRAQRNTEAFF. The DNA for the CDR3 is TGTGCCAGCAGAGCACAGAGGAACACTGAAGCTTTCTTT.